This T cell receptor beta chain was observed in a study of cytomegalovirus exposure and HLA in healthy donors. Study observations and caveats: Per published reports, the classifier diagnosed cytomegalovirus status with high specificity and sensitivity. In vitro checks showed that a few CMV-associated chains really do target CMV antigens. As a later analysis showed, a missense DCLRE1C variant was linked to trimming of TCR beta V- and J-genes. Across HLA loci, a later analysis found differing TCR association rates, with DRB1 most and HLA-C fewest.

The CDR3 is made up of 16 amino acids. Trimming pared 4 bases from V and 3 bases from J, leaving 14 bases between. Germline V gives CDR1 SGHRS, CDR2 YFSETQ. It was with 60 Vbeta and 13 Jbeta primers that the PCR ran. Measured with immunoSEQ multiplex PCR; TCRdb has only the in-frame clones, and not every one. The sample records some 95,000 clones, 70% to 75% being singletons. On this clone: Its antigen is not known.

This TCR was recovered from a woman under 30 in good health and CMV-seropositive. This chain joins TRBV5-1 and TRBJ2-6; tentatively, D is TRBD1 or TRBD2 (5 bases each). The sequencing sample was made of PBMCs. The CDR3 sequence: CASSVGVGDGANVLTF. In nucleotides, the CDR3 is TGCGCCAGCAGCGTGGGGGTCGGGGATGGGGCCAACGTCCTGACTTTC.